What follows describes a single T cell receptor beta chain. Its antigen is not yet known. Qualities for individual bases were not recorded, and no much larger clone is one base off. The sample belongs to a study of CD4 T cells in relation to SARS-CoV-2 and coronaviruses (dated by TCRdb to about 2021). Describing the broader study: In the ViraFEST assay, PBMCs were cultured with antigen for under twelve days, after which TCR beta CDR3s were sequenced to identify antigen-specific clonal expansions. The negative reference condition was either a culture with an HIV-1 Nef peptide pool or a culture with no peptide. The Adaptive Biotechnologies TCR-sequencing kit was used to sequence samples from a few pre-COVID donors and the naive versus memory experiments, while other data came from Illumina-based sequencing. For other donors in the study, expansion assays were sequenced with a different, Illumina-based TCR-beta assay. Memory CD4+ T cell crossreactivity between SARS-CoV-2 and common cold coronavirus spike proteins was assessed at the TCR clonotype level in the study. HLA restriction was mapped for shared crossreactive spike epitopes using patient-derived lymphoblastoid cell lines. Broad study findings and their caveats: Because no donor provided both pre-pandemic and post-infection samples, tracing the source of pre-existing responses was limited. Roughly 67% of donors had memory CD4+ clonotypes that crossrecognized SARS-CoV-2 and at least one common cold coronavirus spike. Crossreactivity analysis was centred on spike protein, so crossreactivity against other viral proteins was not assessed. Significantly weaker SARS-CoV-2-driven expansion was shown by crossreactive clones than by monoreactive clones, consistent with antigenic imprinting. Small numbers of patients and of tested TCRs were a limitation of the study.

CD4+ T cells from unexposed donors were collected before the COVID-19 pandemic (2011-2018). Following 10 days of culture, the EasySep CD4+ T cell isolation kit was used to isolate CD4+ T cells. As cell numbers permitted, CD4+ T cells from unexposed donors were tested for reactivity to SARS-CoV-2 S and N and to four common cold coronavirus spike pools. Roughly 1.9 million PBMCs per well were cultured in IMDM with roughly 5.5% human AB serum and 8.5 to 10 IU/ml IL-2. Half of the culture medium was replaced with fresh IL-2-containing medium on days 3 and 7. In general, every peptide culture condition was set up in three replicate wells. The leukapheresis product for the unexposed donors was obtained through commercial purchase. PBMCs were isolated from leukapheresis product or whole blood by Ficoll-Paque PLUS gradient centrifugation. PBMCs were either cryopreserved at -140°C or used fresh in the expansion assay. The QIAamp Micro DNA Kit was used to extract genomic DNA from the CD4+ T cells.

Library preparation was by the immunoSEQ multiplex PCR assay. As for the original processing: During preprocessing, nonproductive sequences were discarded, as were any CDR3s that did not begin with C, did not end with F or W, or were shorter than 7 amino acids. Antigen-specific clonotypes were called with the MANAFEST web app on the basis of expansion relative to the reference and to other culture wells. A clone was considered positive if significant expansion relative to the reference culture was observed in 2 of 3 replicate wells at an FDR below 0.05. A further requirement for positive clones was significant expansion compared with all other tandem wells, along with an odds ratio above 5. CDR3 homology was measured as pairwise Levenshtein distance, computed with the stringdist R package after trimming three terminal residues from each end. Held by TCRdb, this immuneACCESS table contains in-frame sequences only and omits some clones. Under half of the omission traces to an unresolved V gene where checked; the cause of the rest is unknown. That table gives V, J and clone size, and the DNA gave D and trimming. The sample includes 20,000 to 25,000 clones, with around 74% observed a single time. Of the sample, 9.5% to 15% is held by the ten largest clones.

V is shortened by 0 bases, J by 7 bases, and the region joining them spans 6 bases. According to the germline V gene (reference sequence), CDR1 reads LGHDT and CDR2 reads YNNKEL. The CDR3 measures 13 amino acids from cysteine to phenylalanine. CDR3 DNA is the only sequence kept; it has 39 bases, read in frame from the first base. Sequenced: CD4+ T cells from PBMCs, cultured in vitro. This TCR was sampled from a human donor in good health. The rearrangement joined TRBV3-1 (or the pseudogene TRBV3-2) to TRBJ1-4, with the D gene not clear enough to name. The nucleotides are TGTGCCAGCAGCCAAGAGTGGCGTGAAAAACTGTTTTTT. Its protein product is CASSQEWREKLFF.